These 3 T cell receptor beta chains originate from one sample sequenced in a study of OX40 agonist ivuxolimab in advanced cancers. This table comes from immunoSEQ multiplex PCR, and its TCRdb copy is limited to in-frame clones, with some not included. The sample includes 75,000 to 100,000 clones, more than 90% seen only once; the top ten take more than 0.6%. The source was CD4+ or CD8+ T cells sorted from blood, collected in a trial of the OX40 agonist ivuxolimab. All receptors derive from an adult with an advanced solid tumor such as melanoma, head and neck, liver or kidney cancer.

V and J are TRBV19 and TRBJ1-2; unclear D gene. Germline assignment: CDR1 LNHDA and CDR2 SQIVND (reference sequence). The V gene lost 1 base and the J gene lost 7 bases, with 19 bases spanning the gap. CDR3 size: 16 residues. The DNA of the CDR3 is TGTGCCAGTAGTATAGGGAGTAACAGTCCTAGAGGTGGCTACACCTTC. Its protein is CASSIGSNSPRGGYTF.

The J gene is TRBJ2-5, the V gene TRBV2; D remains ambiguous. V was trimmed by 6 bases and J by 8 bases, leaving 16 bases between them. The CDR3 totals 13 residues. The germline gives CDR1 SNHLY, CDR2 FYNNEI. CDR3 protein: CASRPQAPGTQYF. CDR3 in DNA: TGTGCCAGCAGACCCCAGGCCCCCGGAACCCAGTACTTC.

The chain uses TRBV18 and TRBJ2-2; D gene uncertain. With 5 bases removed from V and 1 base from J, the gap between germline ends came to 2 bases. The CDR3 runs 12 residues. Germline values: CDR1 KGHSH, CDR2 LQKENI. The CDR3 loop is CASSVNTGELFF. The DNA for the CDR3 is TGTGCCAGCTCAGTGAACACCGGGGAGCTGTTTTTT.